One and the same sample provided the 21 T cell receptor beta chains below, sequenced in a study of cytomegalovirus exposure and HLA in healthy donors. Both 60 Vbeta primers and 13 Jbeta primers went into the PCR. The method was immunoSEQ multiplex PCR; TCRdb's version includes in-frame clones alone and lacks a portion of them. Its table records over 60,000 clones. Sequenced sample: PBMCs. The receptors shown here come from a female donor in good health and CMV-seropositive.

This chain uses TRBV4-2 with TRBJ2-1; TRBD2 matches at 12 bases. V was pared by 1 base and J by 4 bases, with 20 bases of the junction left unmatched. This CDR3 contains 22 residues. Germline V gives CDR1 LGHNA, CDR2 YNFKEQ. CDR3 sequence (DNA): TGTGCCAGCAGCCAAGCTGCCAGTAGGGGGCCCGAGACTAGCGGGAGTTACAATGAGCAGTTCTTC. As protein: CASSQAASRGPETSGSYNEQFF.

This sequence joins TRBV7-9 and TRBJ2-7; D may be TRBD1 (7 bases). V was trimmed by 6 bases and J by 2 bases, leaving 14 bases between them. This CDR3 comprises 14 residues. CDR1 is SEHNR, CDR2 FQNEAQ, per germline (reference sequence). The DNA of the CDR3 is TGTGCCAGCAGTGGAGGGACAGTCGCCTACGAGCAGTACTTC. It specifies CASSGGTVAYEQYF.

Here the CDR3 reads CASSLWGRGRGNYGYTF. In DNA, the CDR3 is TGTGCCAGCAGCTTATGGGGCAGGGGAAGGGGAAACTATGGCTACACCTTC. This chain uses TRBV7-9 with TRBJ1-2; tentative D call: TRBD1 (6 bases). The CDR3 runs to 17 residues. Germline loops: CDR1 SEHNR, CDR2 FQNEAQ (reference sequence). V was clipped by 2 bases and J by 2 bases, with 18 bases between them.

V gene TRBV2 combines with J gene TRBJ1-2; D might be TRBD1 (6 bases). This CDR3 contains 16 residues. CDR1 is SNHLY, CDR2 FYNNEI, per germline. V lost 6 bases and J lost 4, with 21 bases in between. The CDR3 DNA follows: TGTGCCAGCAGAGCCACACAGGGCGGAACACTCTATGGCTACACCTTC. It encodes CASRATQGGTLYGYTF.

This chain uses TRBV7-9 with TRBJ2-5; 8 bases line up with TRBD1. From germline, CDR1 is SEHNR and CDR2 FQNEAQ (reference sequence). Trimming removed 6 bases from V and 5 bases from J; junction bases left unmatched: 5. The CDR3 extends over 13 amino acids. The CDR3 is CASRDRVGETQYF. The DNA for the CDR3 is TGTGCCAGCAGGGACAGGGTGGGGGAGACCCAGTACTTC.

V and J are TRBV28 and TRBJ2-5; 11 nucleotides line up with TRBD2. The CDR3 consists of 14 residues. V was pared by 2 bases and J by 7 bases, with 3 bases of the junction left unmatched. Germline V gene data show CDR1 as MDHEN and CDR2 as SYDVKM. The CDR3 DNA follows: TGTGCCAGCAGTTTAGATAGCGGGAGGGCGACCCAGTACTTC. It yields the protein CASSLDSGRATQYF.

This chain uses TRBV5-1 with TRBJ1-1; unclear D gene. The CDR3 runs to 14 residues. From germline, CDR1 is SGHRS and CDR2 YFSETQ. V lost 2 bases and J 0 bases, leaving 8 bases between the germline ends. The DNA for the CDR3 is TGCGCCAGCAGCTTCCGAGGGTTGAACACTGAAGCTTTCTTT. Protein: CASSFRGLNTEAFF.

The chain couples TRBV9 to TRBJ2-2; possibly TRBD2 for D (5 bases). V lost 4 bases and J lost 1, with 11 bases in between. There are 15 residues in the CDR3. CDR1 is SGDLS and CDR2 is YYNGEE in the germline V gene. CDR3 coding DNA: TGTGCCAGCAGCTTCCGGGGAGAGAACACCGGGGAGCTGTTTTTT. Amino acids: CASSFRGENTGELFF.

The J gene is TRBJ1-2, the V gene TRBV4-1; D unclear. This CDR3 region has 16 residues. Germline CDR1 MGHRA, CDR2 YSYEKL. With 0 bases removed from V and 2 bases from J, the gap between germline ends came to 13 bases. The CDR3 bases are TGCGCCAGCAGCCAAGATCTGGCCTCGGGAAACTATGGCTACACCTTC. Translated, it gives CASSQDLASGNYGYTF.

J is TRBJ1-1 and V is TRBV6-5; D perhaps matches TRBD1 (6 bases). The V gene lost 1 base and the J gene lost 0 bases, with 12 bases spanning the gap. Germline V gene lookup returns CDR1 MNHEY and CDR2 SVGAGI. CDR3 size: 16 residues. CDR3 region: CASSYWPDRLNTEAFF. The CDR3 coding sequence is TGTGCCAGCAGTTACTGGCCCGACAGGTTGAACACTGAAGCTTTCTTT.

V and J are TRBV4-3 and TRBJ2-3; perhaps TRBD1 as D (6 bases). The CDR3 consists of 16 residues. Germline V gene sequence: CDR1 LGHNA, CDR2 YSLEER. Trimming removed 1 base at V and 1 base at J, with 12 bases between. CDR3 residues: CASSQAQDSRTDTQYF. Written as DNA, the CDR3 is TGCGCCAGCAGCCAAGCACAGGACAGCCGCACAGATACGCAGTATTTT.

This rearrangement joins TRBV4-3 to TRBJ1-4; 9 positions agree with TRBD1. V trimming: 4 bases; J trimming: 7 bases; junction bases outside the gene matches: 4. The CDR3 totals 14 residues. Germline V gene lookup returns CDR1 LGHNA and CDR2 YSLEER. The CDR3: CASSPGQGGEKLFF. CDR3 DNA sequence: TGCGCCAGCAGCCCGGGACAGGGCGGTGAAAAACTGTTTTTT.

The chain joins TRBV15 to TRBJ2-2; tentative D call: TRBD1 (5 bases). CDR3 length equals 15 residues. V lost 0 bases to trimming and J lost 4 bases, with 9 bases between them. The germline V gene encodes CDR1 LNHNV and CDR2 YYDKDF (reference sequence). CDR3 in amino acids: CATSRDPGFTGELFF. The CDR3 DNA follows: TGTGCCACCAGCAGAGATCCAGGGTTCACCGGGGAGCTGTTTTTT.

The chain's CDR3 is CASRGGGKDQPQHF. For the CDR3, the DNA is TGTGCCAGCAGGGGGGGTGGAAAGGATCAGCCCCAGCATTTT. The chain recombines TRBV28 with TRBJ1-5; D might be TRBD1 (5 bases). Between the trimmed V and J ends, which lost 6 bases and 5 bases, there was a span of 14 bases. The CDR3 extends over 14 amino acids. The germline CDR1 and CDR2 sequences are MDHEN and SYDVKM.

The rearrangement joins TRBV19 to TRBJ1-1; D is unresolved. CDR1 is LNHDA and CDR2 is SQIVND in the germline V gene (reference sequence). The CDR3 length is 15 residues. Trimming removed 2 bases from V and 1 base from J, with 11 bases in between. The CDR3 DNA follows: TGTGCCAGTAGTATAAACCGACTAACGAACACTGAAGCTTTCTTT. This gives the protein CASSINRLTNTEAFF.

The genes are TRBV30 and TRBJ2-2, with D possibly TRBD2 on 6 matching bases. The CDR3 spans 14 residues. Germline CDR1 and CDR2: GTSNPN and SVGIG (reference sequence). Trimming took off 3 bases at V and 4 bases at J, with 12 bases between the two ends. CDR3 sequence: CAWRSTSSTGELFF. The DNA for the CDR3 is TGTGCCTGGAGGTCAACTAGCAGCACCGGGGAGCTGTTTTTT.

J is TRBJ2-7 and V is TRBV28, with 11 nucleotides matching TRBD2. Germline trimming cut 6 bases from V and 3 bases from J; bases unmatched to any gene: 4. Germline V lookup: CDR1 MDHEN, CDR2 SYDVKM. The CDR3 consists of 14 residues. CDR3 residues: CASSTGTSGYEQYF. CDR3 sequence (DNA): TGTGCCAGCAGCACCGGGACTAGCGGCTACGAGCAGTACTTC.

The chain uses TRBV9 and TRBJ2-5; TRBD2 matches at 15 bases. This CDR3 has 15 amino acids. Germline loops: CDR1 SGDLS, CDR2 YYNGEE. Trimming took 3 bases from V and 5 from J; bases not matched to a gene: 2. The CDR3 region has the DNA TGTGCCAGCAGCGAGGGGACTAGCGGGAGGGAGACCCAGTACTTC. Amino acid sequence: CASSEGTSGRETQYF.

The chain is built from TRBV19 and TRBJ1-2; 9 nucleotides line up with TRBD1. Trimming took 3 bases from V and 2 from J; bases not matched to a gene: 4. Germline loops: CDR1 LNHDA, CDR2 SQIVND (reference sequence). This CDR3 is 15 amino acids long. CDR3 residues: CASSIWTGENYGYTF. DNA of the CDR3: TGTGCCAGTAGTATTTGGACAGGGGAAAACTATGGCTACACCTTC.

The genes are TRBV7-9 and TRBJ2-7; possibly TRBD1 for D (5 bases). This CDR3 is built from 13 residues. V dropped 4 bases and J dropped 0 bases, with 7 bases sitting between them. CDR1 and CDR2 from the germline V gene are SEHNR and FQNEAQ (reference sequence). As DNA, the CDR3 is TGTGCCAGCAGCTCGGACACCTCCTACGAGCAGTACTTC. It encodes CASSSDTSYEQYF.

The CDR3 here is CSVYAGQGRETQYF. CDR3 in DNA: TGCAGCGTGTACGCAGGACAGGGAAGAGAGACCCAGTACTTC. This chain uses TRBV29-1 with TRBJ2-5, with TRBD1 matching over 8 bases. Germline V gives CDR1 SQVTM, CDR2 ANQGSEA. This CDR3 has 14 residues. V lost 6 bases, J lost 4 bases, and 10 bases stayed unmatched.